This entry features one T cell receptor (beta chain) sequence. The antigen this receptor binds is unknown. No quality values exist for individual bases; no much larger clone is one base distant. The collaborating institutions used their own protocols to collect whole blood in K2EDTA tubes. Collaborator samples were shipped for TCRbeta analysis as frozen whole blood, isolated PBMCs, or DNA extracted from either sample type. This sample is part of a study of blood T cell repertoires in COVID-19 (dated by TCRdb to 2020 to 2022). Background on the whole study: Samples from collaborators originated in the United States, Italy and Spain and spanned both the acute and convalescent phases of COVID-19. The prospective study material was composed of cDNA or gDNA derived from T cells, B-cell-depleted T cells, or PBMCs. Where available, HLA class I and class II types were obtained from metadata supplied by the sample provider rather than from assay-based typing. The dataset comprised deeply sampled blood TCRbeta repertoires from subjects exposed to, actively infected with, or recovered from COVID-19. A freely available public database, intended as a resource for researchers studying the immune response to SARS-CoV-2, is where the repertoires were released. Sample metadata almost always included a de-identified subject ID, COVID-19 status, age in years and sex. The samples were drawn from the first 160 participants of the ongoing ImmuneRACE study and from 950 to 1,500 subjects provided by 6 global collaborators. General study outcomes and caveats: How much clinical and demographic metadata was included differed by source and by participant, and the metadata was provided uncurated.

The CDR1 and CDR2 encoded by the germline V gene are SGHTA and FQGNSA. V lost 7 bases and J lost 4 bases, and the count of bases not matched to a germline gene is 10. The CDR3, cysteine through phenylalanine, is 15 amino acids long. This entry keeps only the CDR3 DNA: 45 bases, framed from base 1. TCRbeta CDR3 regions were amplified from genomic DNA by means of the immunoSEQ Assay, a bias-controlled multiplex PCR. The source study handled its data this way. Nucleated cell counts per sample were estimated from amplification of reference gene primers within the assay. Sequence reads were collapsed and filtered to measure the absolute abundance of every unique TCRbeta CDR3 rearrangement. For each sample, productive Simpson clonality was calculated as the square root of Simpson's diversity index across productive rearrangements. TCRdb obtained this table from immuneACCESS and retained in-frame rearrangements with V and J assigned. These tables miss some clones; where compared with another copy, unresolved V genes account for less than half of the shortfall, and the remainder is unexplained. V and J calls and clone size are those listed in that table; D and trimming were worked out from the DNA. The sample includes about 240,000 clones, with 88% observed a single time. The ten biggest clones cover just under 0.8% of the sample.

The rearrangement combines TRBV7-2 with TRBJ1-3; 7 central bases correspond to TRBD1. The receptor was isolated from a woman in her 30s with acute or convalescent COVID-19. The specimen sequenced was peripheral blood. The DNA is TGTGCCAGCATAAGGAACAGGGGACCCGGAAACACCATATATTTT. This yields the protein CASIRNRGPGNTIYF.